The clone carrying this TCR beta chain was counted between two and nine times. This entry is derived from a study of control samples from healthy donors and cancer patients. Assay: immunoSEQ multiplex PCR; the TCRdb copy retains only in-frame clones and omits some. Among about 82,000 clones listed, 87% were seen once. This CDR3 has 14 amino acids. Trimming removed 8 bases at V and 0 bases at J, with 11 bases between. Germline V CDR1 and CDR2: MNHEY, SVGAGI. The rearrangement joins TRBV6-5 to TRBJ1-3, with D perhaps matching TRBD1 (6 bases). Material: blood. This clonotype originated in a man in his fifties or sixties in good health. CDR3 in DNA: TGTGCCAGCGAGGACAGCACCTCTGGAAACACCATATATTTT. Its protein is CASEDSTSGNTIYF.